This is a list of T cell receptor beta chains from one sample in a study of T cell responses to AZD1222 COVID-19 vaccine. Profiled with immunoSEQ multiplex PCR; TCRdb holds only in-frame clones, not every one. The table includes approximately 100,000 clones, about 83% detected once. Sequencing was performed on peripheral blood, taken on day 0 of AZD1222 vaccination. The source of these receptors is an adult in good health. Both conserved end residues are part of each CDR3. The order of the fields is clone size, J gene, V gene, D gene, CDR3 DNA, CDR3 protein. D genes are given only for firm matches. Clone sizes are given selectively: once, few, many, or a class where the clone is expanded.

>-|TRBJ2-3|TRBV5-1|TRBD2
TGCGCCAGCAGTAGGGGGAGGGGACTAGCGGGCACAGATACGCAGTATTTT
CASSRGRGLAGTDTQYF
>-|TRBJ2-1|TRBV6-2/TRBV6-3|TRBD1
TGTGCCAGCAGTCAAACAGGGGTTCCTTCCTACAATGAGCAGTTCTTC
CASSQTGVPSYNEQFF
>-|TRBJ1-4|TRBV20-1|-
TGCAGTGCTAGGTCGCGACTCAAACTGTTTTTT
CSARSRLKLFF
>-|TRBJ2-5|TRBV5-1|TRBD1
TGCGCCAGCAGCTTGGGCAAGACAGGGGAAGAGACCCAGTACTTC
CASSLGKTGEETQYF
>-|TRBJ2-1|TRBV18|-
TGTGCCAGCTCACCGCAGGCCTCCTCCTACAATGAGCAGTTCTTC
CASSPQASSYNEQFF
>-|TRBJ2-2|TRBV23-1|-
TGCGCCAGCAGTCATATTCGGGGAGTGGGTCACAAAAATAACACCGGGGAGCTGTTTTTT
CASSHIRGVGHKNNTGELFF
>-|TRBJ1-2|TRBV15|-
TGTGCCACCAGCAGAGATAAGGGATTGTACTATGGCTACACCTTC
CATSRDKGLYYGYTF
>-|TRBJ1-1|TRBV11-3|-
TGTGCCAGCAGCCCTCGGGCCGACGGGGGCACTGAAGCTTTCTTT
CASSPRADGGTEAFF
>-|TRBJ2-1|TRBV18|-
TGTGCCAGCTCACCAAAGGTGCTCTCCTACAATGAGCAGTTCTTC
CASSPKVLSYNEQFF
>-|TRBJ1-5|TRBV28|TRBD1
TGTGCCAGCACCCCTGGGACAGGGTACTATCAGCCCCAGCATTTT
CASTPGTGYYQPQHF
>-|TRBJ2-7|TRBV7-6|TRBD1
TGTGCCAGCAGCTTAGGCAGAGGGACAGGGACTTACGAGCAGTACTTC
CASSLGRGTGTYEQYF
>-|TRBJ1-1|TRBV7-2|-
TGTGCCAGCAGCTTAGGACCGCAGAGACGGCTTGAAGCTTTCTTT
CASSLGPQRRLEAFF
>-|TRBJ2-3|TRBV9|-
TGTGCCAGCAGCGTAGGGAGTAGGACAGATACGCAGTATTTT
CASSVGSRTDTQYF
>-|TRBJ1-1|TRBV2|-
TGTGCCAGCATCGGAGTGGCGGTGAACACTGAAGCTTTCTTT
CASIGVAVNTEAFF
>-|TRBJ1-4|TRBV2|-
TGTGCCAGCATACCGGGAGTTAGGGGTGAAAAACTGTTTTTT
CASIPGVRGEKLFF
>-|TRBJ1-2|TRBV5-4|TRBD1
TGTGCCAGCAGCTCCGGGACAGGGGATGGCTACACCTTC
CASSSGTGDGYTF
>-|TRBJ1-6|TRBV9|-
TGTGCCAGCAGCGTAGCCCCCACTATAAATTCACCCCTCCACTTT
CASSVAPTINSPLHF
>-|TRBJ1-2|TRBV18|-
TGTGCCAGCTCACCCGGACCGACGGCCTCTAGGGGATATGGCTACACCTTC
CASSPGPTASRGYGYTF
>-|TRBJ2-7|TRBV6-5|-
TGTGCCAGCAGTCCCCAGGTGGGGGAGACCTACGAGCAGTACTTC
CASSPQVGETYEQYF
>once|TRBJ1-4|TRBV5-6|-
TGTGCCAGCAGCGTGGTTTCAACTAATGAAAAACTGTTTTTT
CASSVVSTNEKLFF
>-|TRBJ1-2|TRBV18|TRBD1
TGTGCCAGCTCAACAGGGGGCTATGGCTACACCTTC
CASSTGGYGYTF
>-|TRBJ2-3|TRBV5-1|-
TGCGCCAGCAGGGGGGGATGGACGCAGTATTTT
CASRGGWTQYF
>-|TRBJ1-2|TRBV6-4|-
TGTGCCAGCAGTGTATCACTCGGTGGGGACTATGGCTACACCTTC
CASSVSLGGDYGYTF
>-|TRBJ1-2|TRBV19|TRBD1
TGTGGGTCCGGGACAGGGGACTCGGCGGACTATGGCTACACCTTC
CGSGTGDSADYGYTF
>-|TRBJ2-6|TRBV28|-
TGTGCCAGCAGTCCTCCCGGGGGCTTCTCTGGGGCCAACGTCCTGACTTTC
CASSPPGGFSGANVLTF
>-|TRBJ1-1|TRBV18|-
TGTGCCAGCTCCTCCAGGAGCACCCGTAACACTGAAGCTTTCTTT
CASSSRSTRNTEAFF
>-|TRBJ2-5|TRBV4-1|TRBD2
TGCGCCAGCAGCCATCTTCCGGGACTAGCGGAAGAGACCCAGTACTTC
CASSHLPGLAEETQYF
>-|TRBJ1-2|TRBV2|-
TGTGCCGGCAGGACGGGACAAGTCTATGGCTACACCTTC
CAGRTGQVYGYTF
>-|TRBJ1-5|TRBV4-2|TRBD1
TGTGCCAGCAGCCAAGAAAATTCAGGGGGCCTCCAGCCCCAGCATTTT
CASSQENSGGLQPQHF
>-|TRBJ2-5|TRBV5-4|-
TGTGCCAGCAGCTTGGCCGGGGCGGGGAACCAAGAGACCCAGTACTTC
CASSLAGAGNQETQYF
>-|TRBJ1-1|TRBV5-1|-
TGCGCCAGCAGTCACACCCCAGGGAACACTGAAGCTTTCTTT
CASSHTPGNTEAFF
>-|TRBJ2-7|TRBV13|-
TGTGCCAGCAGCTTTCAAGCGGGACAGGAGCCCGAGCAGTACTTC
CASSFQAGQEPEQYF
>-|TRBJ2-7|TRBV19|TRBD2
TGTGCCAGTAGTAGGGGGAGGGGAGGCTACGAGCAGTACTTC
CASSRGRGGYEQYF
>-|TRBJ1-4|TRBV5-1|-
TGCGCCAGCAGCTTGACAGGGTTGGCTAATGAAAAACTGTTTTTT
CASSLTGLANEKLFF
>-|TRBJ1-1|TRBV25-1|TRBD1
TGTGCCAGCAGACCCCCGGGACAGGGGGCTTCTGAAGCTTTCTTT
CASRPPGQGASEAFF
>-|TRBJ2-5|TRBV18|TRBD1
TGTGCCAGCTCACCGACGACAGGGGGCGGAGAGACCCAGTACTTC
CASSPTTGGGETQYF
>-|TRBJ2-3|TRBV28|TRBD2
TGTGCCAGCAGTTTAAGCGGGGCTGGCACAGATACGCAGTATTTT
CASSLSGAGTDTQYF
>-|TRBJ2-2|TRBV7-8|TRBD2
TGTGCCAGCAGCTTAGCCAGCGGGGGGGTTATCACCGGGGAGCTGTTTTTT
CASSLASGGVITGELFF
>-|TRBJ1-1|TRBV11-2|-
TGTGCCAGCAGCTTTCCGGGGCTGGTCACTGAAGCTTTCTTT
CASSFPGLVTEAFF
>-|TRBJ2-7|TRBV5-1|TRBD1
TGCGCCAGCAGCCCATCGGGACAGATCTACGAGCAGTACTTC
CASSPSGQIYEQYF